Reported below is one T cell receptor (beta chain). Its antigen remains unidentified. Intraepithelial and lamina propria lymphocytes were isolated from graft specimens. This sample was included in a study of graft-versus-host responses after intestinal transplantation. Study-wide results and limits: Ileal or blood samples showed some GvH clones first, and such clones were also found in recipient marrow.

CDR1 and CDR2 (germline): SGHNT, YYREEE (reference sequence). Trimming pared 9 bases from V and 2 bases from J, leaving 15 bases between. This CDR3 is built from 14 residues. TCRdb's table, derived via immunoSEQ multiplex PCR, lists solely in-frame clones and lacks some. Of roughly 36,000 clones listed, about nine tenths were seen once; the top ten hold approximately 19%. The source was ileum tissue, collected 200 to 210 days after intestinal transplant. The chain employs TRBV5-4 and TRBJ2-1; D is unresolved. The sequence derives from a human patient who received an intestinal transplant, so some T cells may come from the graft donor. The CDR3 is CATPWGSTYNEQFF. The CDR3 nucleotides read TGTGCCACCCCGTGGGGAAGCACCTACAATGAGCAGTTCTTC.